The sequence of this TCR beta chain was determined in a study of shared clonotypes between healthy human individuals (dated by TCRdb to about 2020). As for the study more broadly: The cohort comprised a couple of women and a few men aged 18 to 49 years. For each donor, CD4 naive and CD4 memory were each run on three plates, CD8 naive on two plates, and CD8 memory on one plate. To estimate repertoire size and how much clonotype sharing occurs between individuals, the study deeply sequenced the blood TCR repertoires of about five healthy adults. To increase sequencing depth and limit assay-specific biases, different laboratories used diverse techniques to prepare libraries and sequence TCR repertoires. Between about 0.9 and 10 billion PBMCs per donor were obtained by leukapheresis. Findings and caveats that apply to the study as a whole: Only blood was sampled, and tissue TCR repertoires likely differ from those in blood. Pairwise subsampling led to the expectation that sequencing depth would affect the degree of clonotype sharing among donors. Incomplete sequencing was indicated by rarefaction of sorted-subset datasets, despite the large sequencing depth. Estimated clonotype richness was generally larger for naive than for memory subsets. Compared with non-shared clonotypes, the clonotypes found in all four sorted-subset donors had higher generation probabilities. When several donors were compared, the shared fraction of clonotypes was around 5% for naive CD4, roughly 3.4% for naive CD8, roughly 2.5% for memory CD4, and under 0.5% for memory CD8. Because the study included a small number of donors, the genetic and exposure-history diversity represented was limited.

The donors were healthy, HIV-negative adults with no recently reported acute infections or vaccinations. Every donor was a Caucasian adult residing in Nashville, Tennessee, USA. CD4+ T cells were enriched by magnetic negative selection, after which naive cells were positively selected on CD45RA and the negative fraction was taken as the memory subset. Blood was obtained by leukapheresis, after which PBMCs were separated by Ficoll-Histopaque density gradient centrifugation and cryopreserved in liquid nitrogen vapor phase. Analytical flow cytometry was used to check the purity and quantity of every magnetically sorted T cell population. Genomic DNA was isolated from every sorted fraction and measured by UV absorbance on a Nanodrop 2000c. This clone turned up a few times. Its binding antigen is unknown. Per-base qualities were not stored, and no clone one base away is much larger. Using the deep immunoSEQ assay, multiplex PCR amplified TCR CDR3 regions from genomic DNA. Extracted genomic DNA from each cell subset was distributed evenly across all wells of several immunoSEQ 96-well plates, and each plate was treated as a replicate. For sorted subsets, around 200 ng genomic DNA, equal to tens of thousands of T cell genomes, was loaded into each replicate PCR. Purified libraries were measured with a Qubit 3.0 fluorometer, size-checked on a Bioanalyzer 2100, and measured again with the KAPA Library Quantification kit. Each immunoSEQ 96-well plate was sequenced on its own single-read 150-cycle Illumina NextSeq 550 flow cell. The authors' analysis ran thus. Because only junctional sequences without quality scores were contained in the immunoSEQ output, filtering matching that applied to full-length reads could not be performed. Sequences were annotated with PyIR, a Python wrapper for IgBLAST v1.9, and V/J genes and CDR3 were assigned using IMGT germline references. Any read was removed if the V/J assignment was weak (E-value above 1e-6), the CDR3 was missing, or the read contained stop codons, out-of-frame junctions, or ambiguous translated residues. A V3J clonotype was defined by an identical inferred V gene, J gene, and CDR3 amino acid sequence. The percentage overlap between two repertoires was calculated by dividing the number of shared unique clonotypes by the size of the smaller repertoire. Richness of each repertoire was evaluated using RTK rarefaction, the Chao1 estimator, and Recon v2.1 estimates of unobserved clonotypes. Generation probabilities for all TCRbeta clonotypes obtained by the gDNA method from several donors were computed using OLGA. Entries here come from immuneACCESS through TCRdb and include only in-frame sequences with V and J called. Some clones fail to appear in such tables; in the studies checked, an unresolved V gene covers under half of the shortfall, and the cause of the remainder is unknown. The DNA gave D and trimming, while V, J and clone size come from that table. For this sample the table gives 900,000 to 1,200,000 clones, of which more than 75% were detected only once. Together, the top ten hold 0.55% to 0.7% of the sample.

Including cysteine and phenylalanine, the CDR3 has 14 amino acids. Left in the record is the CDR3 DNA by itself, 42 bases read in frame from the first base. CDR1 and CDR2 were assigned from the germline V gene (reference sequence) as GTSNPN and SVGIG. V lost 3 bases and J lost 4 bases; the stretch between them is 12 bases long. Sequenced sample: memory CD4+ T cells from PBMCs. The cell subset or site label, read with the paper, signifies: CD45RA-negative fraction. The source of this sequence is a man between 18 and 35 years old in good health. Some clones in this sample may be carry-over from other donors' samples. The sequence is built from TRBV30 and TRBJ2-2, with TRBD2 as a weak D call on 5 bases. The sequenced DNA is TGTGCCTGGAGAGTAGGACTTCCCACCGGGGAGCTGTTTTTT. This codes for CAWRVGLPTGELFF.